These 23 T cell receptor beta chains were all obtained from the same sample, sequenced in a study of cytomegalovirus exposure and HLA in healthy donors. The PCR employed 60 Vbeta primers together with 13 Jbeta primers. Assay: immunoSEQ multiplex PCR; the TCRdb copy retains only in-frame clones and omits some. Of about 120,000 clones detected, roughly 78% appear once; the ten largest clones hold 1% to 1.5%. Sequenced input: PBMCs. The receptors here all came from a woman under 40 in good health and CMV-seronegative.

This clone was seen a few times. The CDR3 is CASSPVGGGGYNEQFF. The CDR3 region has the DNA TGTGCCAGCAGCCCCGTTGGGGGGGGAGGGTACAATGAGCAGTTCTTC. The chain employs TRBV7-9 and TRBJ2-1; TRBD2 matches at 7 bases. Germline assignment: CDR1 SEHNR and CDR2 FQNEAQ (reference sequence). The CDR3 totals 16 residues. Trimming took 5 bases from V and 4 from J; bases not matched to a gene: 11. The whole variable domain, filled in from reference TRBV7-9 and TRBJ2-1, reads DTGVSQNPRHKITKRGQNVTFRCDPISEHNRLYWYRQTLGQGPEFLTYFQNEAQLEKSRLLSDRFSAERPKGSFSTLEIQRTEQGDSAMYLCASSPVGGGGYNEQFFGPGTRLTVL.

The rearrangement joins TRBV6-7 to TRBJ1-5; TRBD1 is a possible D gene (6 bases). TRBV6-7 has ORF status, its function being uncertain. CDR3 length: 15 amino acids. The V end lost 2 bases, the J end lost 5 bases, and 13 bases lay between the germline ends. The CDR3 coding sequence is TGTGCCAGCAGTTACGCCAGGGGCGCAGATCAGCCCCAGCATTTT. Translating it yields CASSYARGADQPQHF.

The chain combines TRBV19 with TRBJ1-5, with D perhaps matching TRBD1 (5 bases). Germline-derived CDR1 and CDR2 are LNHDA and SQIVND (reference sequence). The CDR3 covers 14 residues. With 3 bases removed from V and 3 bases from J, the gap between germline ends came to 9 bases. CDR3: CASSIAGPNQPQHF. In DNA form, the CDR3 reads TGTGCCAGTAGTATTGCAGGGCCCAATCAGCCCCAGCATTTT.

CDR3 DNA sequence: TGTGCCGGAGGGACTAGCGGGAGAAATACGCAGTATTTT. Translation: CAGGTSGRNTQYF. The chain combines TRBV28 with TRBJ2-3; TRBD2 matches 14 bases. The V gene end was trimmed by 11 bases and the J gene end by 7 bases; junction bases not matched to a gene: 5. CDR3 length equals 13 residues. CDR1 is MDHEN, CDR2 SYDVKM, per germline.

The chain carries TRBV5-1 and TRBJ2-1, with 12 bases identical to TRBD1. Germline CDR1 is SGHRS and CDR2 is YFSETQ. There are 14 residues in the CDR3. V lost 4 bases to trimming and J lost 9 bases; unmatched junction nucleotides: 5. CDR3 DNA: TGCGCCAGCAGCCCCGGGACAGGGGGCCTTGAGCAGTTCTTC. Residues: CASSPGTGGLEQFF.

A note on this clone: The sample carries other DNA sequences with the same CDR3. This chain connects TRBV30 to TRBJ1-2, with a possible D match to TRBD1 (6 bases). CDR1 is GTSNPN and CDR2 is SVGIG in the germline V gene (reference sequence). This CDR3 has 13 residues. Trimming removed 1 base from V and 8 bases from J, with 14 bases in between. CDR3 DNA sequence: TGTGCCTGGAGTGAAACAGGGAGTGAGGGCTACACCTTC. As protein: CAWSETGSEGYTF.

This rearrangement joins TRBV6-5 to TRBJ2-7; TRBD1 matches at 9 bases. The CDR3 is 15 residues long. Germline CDR1 and CDR2: MNHEY and SVGAGI. V trimming: 0 bases; J trimming: 2 bases; junction bases outside the gene matches: 2. CDR3 DNA: TGTGCCAGCAGTTACTCGAGGGACAGGGCCTACGAGCAGTACTTC. This translates into CASSYSRDRAYEQYF.

The CDR3 sequence is CASSPRGTTSSYEQYF. The CDR3 DNA reads as TGTGCCAGCAGCCCAAGAGGAACAACAAGCTCCTACGAGCAGTACTTC. This chain joins TRBV7-9 and TRBJ2-7, with D hard to call. The ends were cut back, 5 bases at V and 0 bases at J, with 17 bases in the middle. CDR1 is SEHNR, CDR2 FQNEAQ, per germline (reference sequence). The CDR3 runs to 16 residues.

The J gene is TRBJ2-2, the V gene TRBV4-2, with 7 bases aligning to TRBD1. In germline, CDR1 is LGHNA, CDR2 YNFKEQ. V was pared by 2 bases and J by 5 bases, with 8 bases of the junction left unmatched. The CDR3 sequence is 16 residues long. The CDR3 sequence is CASSQPPGTDTGELFF. CDR3 coding DNA: TGTGCCAGCAGCCAACCTCCCGGGACAGATACCGGGGAGCTGTTTTTT.

The chain joins TRBV9 to TRBJ2-3; D is unresolved. Germline CDR1 reads SGDLS; CDR2 reads YYNGEE. Trimming removed 3 bases from V and 2 bases from J, with 4 bases in between. This CDR3 comprises 12 residues. CDR3 amino acids: CASSAYTDTQYF. Here the CDR3 DNA reads TGTGCCAGCAGCGCCTACACAGATACGCAGTATTTT.

CDR3 protein: CASSPGRGYTGELFF. The CDR3, as DNA: TGTGCCAGCAGCCCCGGCAGGGGGTACACCGGGGAGCTGTTTTTT. The rearrangement links TRBV6-5 to TRBJ2-2; 7 bases match TRBD1. V gave up 6 bases and J gave up 3 bases; unmatched junction bases: 7. Looked up from germline, CDR1 is MNHEY and CDR2 is SVGAGI. The CDR3 is 15 residues long.

This CDR3 is CASSRWDLYEQYF. Written as DNA, the CDR3 is TGTGCCAGCAGCCGATGGGACTTATACGAGCAGTACTTC. This chain connects TRBV7-2 to TRBJ2-7, with a possible D match to TRBD2 (6 bases). The CDR3 totals 13 residues. V lost 5 bases and J lost 4, with 12 bases in between. Germline CDR1 is SGHTA and CDR2 is FQGNSA.

V is TRBV7-2 and J is TRBJ1-1; the D gene is possibly TRBD1 (6 bases). Germline loops: CDR1 SGHTA, CDR2 FQGNSA. The CDR3 totals 13 residues. The germline V and J ends were trimmed by 2 bases and 7 bases, with 11 bases remaining between them. In nucleotides, the CDR3 is TGTGCCAGCAGCTTAACAGGGCCGTTTGAAGCTTTCTTT. This codes for CASSLTGPFEAFF.

The chain recombines TRBV28 with TRBJ2-7, with a possible D match to TRBD2 (8 bases). Germline values: CDR1 MDHEN, CDR2 SYDVKM. V was trimmed by 7 bases and J by 5 bases, leaving 18 bases between them. The CDR3 loop spans 14 amino acids. CDR3 amino acids: CASNPPGGGHEQYF. In nucleotides, the CDR3 is TGTGCCAGCAACCCTCCGGGAGGGGGCCACGAGCAGTACTTC. Together with reference TRBV28 and TRBJ2-7, the CDR3 gives the full variable domain: DVKVTQSSRYLVKRTGEKVFLECVQDMDHENMFWYRQDPGLGLRLIYFSYDVKMKEKGDIPEGYSVSREKKERFSLILESASTNQTSMYLCASNPPGGGHEQYFGPGTRLTVT.

V and J are TRBV5-6 and TRBJ2-1, with TRBD2 identical over 12 bases. The CDR3 spans 15 residues. CDR1 and CDR2 (germline): SGHDT, YYEEEE. V dropped 2 bases and J dropped 9; count of bases not matched to a gene: 6. In DNA, the CDR3 is TGTGCCAGCAGCTTTCTAGCGGGAGGGCCCGTTGAGCAGTTCTTC. Amino acid sequence: CASSFLAGGPVEQFF.

Written as DNA, the CDR3 is TGTGCCAGCAGTTTATCTCTTATGGGAACTAGCGGGAGGGGTGGGGAGCAGTTCTTC. This codes for CASSLSLMGTSGRGGEQFF. This chain links TRBV28 with TRBJ2-1; 13 bases line up with TRBD2. The CDR3 runs to 19 residues. Germline CDR1 MDHEN, CDR2 SYDVKM. V was pared by 1 base and J by 10 bases, with 16 bases of the junction left unmatched.

The genes are TRBV27 and TRBJ2-5; no firm D call. With 0 bases removed from V and 4 bases from J, the gap between germline ends came to 6 bases. The CDR3 totals 13 residues. Germline assignment: CDR1 MNHEY and CDR2 SMNVEV (reference sequence). The CDR3 DNA reads TGTGCCAGCAGTTTATCGAGAAGAGAGACCCAGTACTTC. This translates into CASSLSRRETQYF.

CDR3 in amino acids: CASRNSALRGSYNEQFF. CDR3 in DNA: TGTGCCAGCAGAAATTCAGCCCTCCGGGGCTCCTACAATGAGCAGTTCTTC. The V gene is TRBV7-6, the J gene TRBJ2-1; TRBD2 might be the D (5 bases). The V end was cut by 6 bases, the J end by 0 bases, with 18 bases between. CDR3 length: 17 amino acids. Germline CDR1 and CDR2: SGHVS and FNYEAQ.

This clone was counted only a few times. This sequence joins TRBV4-1 and TRBJ2-6; TRBD2 might be the D (5 bases). CDR3 length equals 16 residues. Between the trimmed V and J ends, which lost 2 bases and 1 base, there was a span of 9 bases. Looked up from germline, CDR1 is MGHRA and CDR2 is YSYEKL. CDR3 in DNA: TGCGCCAGCAGCCAATCATGGGAGTCTGGGGCCAACGTCCTGACTTTC. It yields the protein CASSQSWESGANVLTF.

The chain is built from TRBV7-9 and TRBJ1-2; tentatively, D is TRBD1 (5 bases). This CDR3 is built from 15 residues. Trimming left V 5 bases short and J 4 bases short, with 17 bases between. In germline, CDR1 is SEHNR, CDR2 FQNEAQ (reference sequence). CDR3 DNA sequence: TGTGCCAGCAGCCCGGTGGGGGGGGGAGGCTATGGCTACACCTTC. The encoded protein is CASSPVGGGGYGYTF.

The CDR3 loop reads CASSVGSGGIYEQYF. DNA for the CDR3: TGTGCCAGCAGCGTAGGGAGCGGAGGTATCTACGAGCAGTACTTC. The chain links TRBV9 to TRBJ2-7, with D tentatively TRBD2 (5 bases). The V end was cut by 0 bases, the J end by 3 bases, with 13 bases between. Germline V CDR1 and CDR2: SGDLS, YYNGEE. The CDR3 sequence is 15 residues long.

The chain employs TRBV19 and TRBJ1-5, with D possibly matching TRBD1 (6 bases). Trimming took off 2 bases at V and 3 bases at J, with 14 bases between the two ends. CDR3 length equals 16 residues. CDR1 LNHDA and CDR2 SQIVND come from the germline V gene (reference sequence). CDR3 sequence (DNA): TGTGCCAGTAGTATATTACGACAGGCCTCCAATCAGCCCCAGCATTTT. Translated: CASSILRQASNQPQHF.

J is TRBJ2-1 and V is TRBV7-6; D uncertain. Trimming left V 1 base short and J 5 bases short, with 9 bases between. Germline V gives CDR1 SGHVS, CDR2 FNYEAQ. The CDR3 loop spans 14 amino acids. The CDR3 region has the DNA TGTGCCAGCAGCTTAGGCGGAACTGACAATGAGCAGTTCTTC. Amino acids: CASSLGGTDNEQFF.